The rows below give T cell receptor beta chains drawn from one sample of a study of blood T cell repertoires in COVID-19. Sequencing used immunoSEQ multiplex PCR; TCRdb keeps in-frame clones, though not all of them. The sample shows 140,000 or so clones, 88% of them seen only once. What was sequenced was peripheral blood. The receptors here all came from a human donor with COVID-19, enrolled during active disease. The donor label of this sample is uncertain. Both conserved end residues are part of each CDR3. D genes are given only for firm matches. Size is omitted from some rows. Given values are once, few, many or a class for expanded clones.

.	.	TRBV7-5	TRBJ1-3	CVRSSGTGGTDTIYF	TGTGTCAGAAGCTCCGGGACAGGGGGGACGGACACCATATATTTT
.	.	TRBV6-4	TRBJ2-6	CASSDGGSGANVLTF	TGTGCCAGCAGTGACGGCGGCTCTGGGGCCAACGTCCTGACTTTC
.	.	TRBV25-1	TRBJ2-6	CASSGLSRVGANVLTF	TGTGCCAGCAGTGGCTTGTCCAGGGTTGGGGCCAACGTCCTGACTTTC
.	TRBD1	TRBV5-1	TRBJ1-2	CASSPDRGRQGYTF	TGCGCCAGCAGCCCGGACAGGGGCCGTCAGGGCTACACCTTC
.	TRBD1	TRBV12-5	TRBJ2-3	CASGLGNGQVFSTDTQYF	TGTGCTAGTGGTTTGGGGAATGGACAGGTTTTTAGCACAGATACGCAGTATTTT
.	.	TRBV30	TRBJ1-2	CAWKQEDYGYTF	TGTGCCTGGAAGCAGGAAGACTATGGCTACACCTTC
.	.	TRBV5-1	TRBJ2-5	CASSRGSGGFTQETQYF	TGCGCCAGCAGCCGAGGATCGGGTGGCTTCACACAAGAGACCCAGTACTTC
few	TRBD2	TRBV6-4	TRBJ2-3	CASSDSSGGADTQYF	TGTGCCAGCAGTGACTCTAGCGGGGGGGCAGATACGCAGTATTTT
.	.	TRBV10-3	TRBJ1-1	CAISEGIPWTHEAFF	TGTGCCATCAGTGAAGGAATTCCGTGGACACATGAAGCTTTCTTT
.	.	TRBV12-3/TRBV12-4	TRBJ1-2	CASSDTYGGYTF	TGTGCCAGCAGTGACACTTACGGTGGCTACACCTTC
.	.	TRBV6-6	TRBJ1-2	CASGAGGTPNYGYTF	TGTGCCAGTGGGGCGGGGGGGACCCCTAACTATGGCTACACCTTC
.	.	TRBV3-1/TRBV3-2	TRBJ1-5	CASSPSTGDQPQHF	TGTGCCAGCAGCCCCAGTACGGGGGATCAGCCCCAGCATTTT
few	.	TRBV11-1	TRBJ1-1	CASSPGNTEAFF	TGTGCCAGCAGCCCAGGGAACACTGAAGCTTTCTTT
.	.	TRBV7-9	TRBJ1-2	CASSLGFVGNGYTF	TGTGCCAGCAGCTTAGGGTTCGTCGGTAATGGCTACACCTTC
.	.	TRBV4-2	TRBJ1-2	CASSQVEQAYGYTF	TGTGCCAGCAGCCAAGTGGAACAGGCCTATGGCTACACCTTC
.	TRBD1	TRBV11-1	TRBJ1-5	CASSQDRVQPQHF	TGTGCCAGCAGCCAGGACAGGGTACAGCCCCAGCATTTT
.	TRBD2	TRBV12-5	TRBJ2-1	CASGLVLGGRNYNEQFF	TGTGCTAGTGGTTTGGTACTCGGCGGGAGGAACTACAATGAGCAGTTCTTC
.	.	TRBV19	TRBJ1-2	CASSIGRGAGPAGYTF	TGTGCCAGTAGTATTGGCCGGGGGGCGGGGCCGGCTGGCTACACCTTC
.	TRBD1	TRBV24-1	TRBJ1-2	CATSDWGQSSSYTF	TGTGCCACCAGTGATTGGGGACAGTCTTCCAGCTACACCTTC
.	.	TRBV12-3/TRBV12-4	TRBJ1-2	CASSFGETMRYTF	TGTGCCAGCAGTTTTGGCGAGACTATGAGGTACACCTTC
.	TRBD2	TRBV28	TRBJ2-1	CASSLLGRGSSYNEQFF	TGTGCCAGCAGTTTATTGGGGCGGGGGAGCTCCTACAATGAGCAGTTCTTC
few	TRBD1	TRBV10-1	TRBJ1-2	CASPMDRGGNGYTF	TGCGCCAGCCCTATGGACAGGGGAGGAAATGGCTACACCTTC
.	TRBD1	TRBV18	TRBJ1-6	CASSPGQGAADSPLHF	TGTGCCAGCTCACCGGGACAGGGGGCCGCTGATTCACCCCTCCACTTT
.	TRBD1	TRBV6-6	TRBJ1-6	CASSYAGQVFSPLHF	TGTGCCAGCAGTTACGCCGGACAGGTTTTTTCACCCCTCCACTTT
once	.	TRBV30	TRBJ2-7	CAWSDRDWGYEQYF	TGTGCCTGGAGTGACCGGGACTGGGGCTACGAGCAGTACTTC
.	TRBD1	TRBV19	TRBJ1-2	CASSDRDYGYTF	TGTGCCAGTTCGGACAGGGACTATGGCTACACCTTC
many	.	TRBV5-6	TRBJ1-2	CASRTQGHYGYTF	TGTGCCAGCAGGACTCAGGGCCACTATGGCTACACCTTC
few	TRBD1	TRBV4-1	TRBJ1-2	CASSQPGGQGRFNGYTF	TGCGCCAGCAGCCAACCAGGGGGACAGGGGCGGTTCAATGGCTACACCTTC
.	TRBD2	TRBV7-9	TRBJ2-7	CASSSGLAGQSYEQYF	TGTGCCAGCAGCTCGGGACTAGCAGGACAGTCCTACGAGCAGTACTTC
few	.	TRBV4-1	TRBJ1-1	CASSQGARNTEAFF	TGCGCCAGCAGCCAAGGGGCCAGGAACACTGAAGCTTTCTTT
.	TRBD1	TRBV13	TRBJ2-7	CASSIGTAPGEQYF	TGTGCCAGCAGCATCGGGACAGCCCCTGGCGAGCAGTACTTC
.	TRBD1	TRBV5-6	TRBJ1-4	CASSPTPRQGASGKLFF	TGTGCCAGCAGCCCGACCCCCAGACAGGGGGCATCAGGGAAACTGTTTTTT
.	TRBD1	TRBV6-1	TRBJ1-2	CASSDRGQGNPGYTF	TGTGCCAGCAGTGATCGGGGACAGGGGAATCCGGGCTACACCTTC
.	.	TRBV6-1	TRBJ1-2	CASSEESTGIYGYTF	TGTGCCAGCAGTGAAGAATCTACAGGAATCTATGGCTACACCTTC
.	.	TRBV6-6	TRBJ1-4	CASSYAGDPNEKLFF	TGTGCCAGCAGTTACGCGGGGGACCCTAATGAAAAACTGTTTTTT
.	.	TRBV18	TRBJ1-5	CASSPRVGNQPQHF	TGTGCCAGCTCACCCAGGGTTGGCAATCAGCCCCAGCATTTT
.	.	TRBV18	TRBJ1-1	CASSPQDMNTEAFF	TGTGCCAGCTCACCACAGGACATGAACACTGAAGCTTTCTTT
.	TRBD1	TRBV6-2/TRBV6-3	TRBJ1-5	CASSFPIATLRDRGNQPQHF	TGTGCCAGCAGTTTTCCGATAGCCACCCTCCGGGACAGGGGCAATCAGCCCCAGCATTTT
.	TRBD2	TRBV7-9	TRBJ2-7	CASSLVTSGRYEQYF	TGTGCCAGCAGCTTGGTAACTAGCGGGCGCTACGAGCAGTACTTC
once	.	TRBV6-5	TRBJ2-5	CASSRTRDQETQYF	TGTGCCAGCAGCCGTACACGGGACCAAGAGACCCAGTACTTC
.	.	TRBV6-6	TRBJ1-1	CASSSGVPRDTEAFF	TGTGCCAGCAGTTCAGGGGTCCCGAGGGACACTGAAGCTTTCTTT
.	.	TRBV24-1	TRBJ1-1	CATSDRPPGTEAFF	TGTGCCACCAGTGACAGACCCCCGGGCACTGAAGCTTTCTTT